This T cell receptor beta chain originates from a study of T cell responses to AZD1222 COVID-19 vaccine. Study results and limitations: Unmutated regions of variants are reportedly targeted by nearly half of spike-specific TCRs. Just six AZD1222 recipients tested seropositive at baseline. Donors were largely white British and mainly female; clonal diversity was possibly underestimated. Spike-specific TCR depth and breadth grew after two AZD1222 doses.

Assay: immunoSEQ multiplex PCR; the TCRdb copy retains only in-frame clones and omits some. Of around 140,000 clones listed, about 93% are singletons. Of note for this clone: Its antigen is unidentified.

The specimen comprised peripheral blood, sampled on day 0 of AZD1222 vaccination. The TCR comes from an adult in good health.

The CDR3 is CASSSGAGGDTQYF. As DNA, the CDR3 is TGCGCCAGCAGCTCGGGGGCTGGGGGAGATACGCAGTATTTT. The chain has TRBV5-1 and TRBJ2-3; D may match TRBD1 or TRBD2 (6 bases each). Germline CDR1 reads SGHRS; CDR2 reads YFSETQ. This CDR3 spans 14 amino acids. The germline V and J ends were trimmed by 3 bases and 5 bases, with 13 bases remaining between them.